Each of the 27 T cell receptor beta chains below was sequenced from the same sample in a study of OX40 agonist ivuxolimab in advanced cancers. Only in-frame clones appear in the TCRdb table, and some are missing; sequencing was by immunoSEQ multiplex PCR. There are around 67,000 clones in the sample; 87% occur only once, and roughly 1.3% lies in the top ten. Sequencing used CD4+ or CD8+ T cells sorted from blood, obtained in a trial of the OX40 agonist ivuxolimab. These receptors were taken from an adult with an advanced solid tumor such as melanoma, head and neck, liver or kidney cancer.

The J gene is TRBJ1-4, the V gene TRBV6-1; 10 nucleotides agree with TRBD1. The CDR3 loop spans 14 amino acids. Trimming cost V 4 bases and J 7 bases; bases outside gene matches: 3. CDR1 MNHNS and CDR2 SASEGT come from the germline V gene. The CDR3 coding sequence is TGTGCCAGCAGTGGACAGGGGGCGGTTGAAAAACTGTTTTTT. Protein: CASSGQGAVEKLFF.

The chain recombines TRBV5-4 with TRBJ2-5; possible D gene TRBD1, 5 bases. V was pared by 0 bases and J by 1 base, with 10 bases between. The length of the CDR3 is 15 residues. Germline CDR1 is SGHNT and CDR2 is YYREEE (reference sequence). The CDR3 coding sequence is TGTGCCAGCAGCTTGGATTCCAGGGCCCAAGAGACCCAGTACTTC. This gives the protein CASSLDSRAQETQYF.

The chain is built from TRBV5-8 and TRBJ2-2, with TRBD1 matching over 12 bases. The CDR3 totals 15 residues. With 2 bases clipped from V and 9 bases from J, the junction kept 5 bases outside the gene matches. CDR1 is SGHTS, CDR2 YDEGEE, per germline. The CDR3 protein is CASSFSGTGGRELFF. For the CDR3, the DNA is TGTGCCAGCAGCTTTTCCGGGACAGGGGGCCGGGAGCTGTTTTTT. The whole variable domain, remainder taken from reference TRBV5-8 and TRBJ2-2, is EAGVTQSPTHLIKTRGQQATLRCSPISGHTSVYWYQQALGLGLQFLLWYDEGEERNRGNFPPRFSGRQFPNYSSELNVNALELEDSALYLCASSFSGTGGRELFFGEGSRLTVL.

This sequence joins TRBV5-1 and TRBJ1-1; TRBD1 matches 7 bases. The CDR3 length is 15 residues. V trimming: 4 bases; J trimming: 0 bases; junction bases outside the gene matches: 6. The V gene's germline CDR1 is SGHRS and CDR2 YFSETQ. CDR3 nucleotide sequence: TGCGCCAGCAGCCGGATGGGACAGTTGAACACTGAAGCTTTCTTT. Amino acid sequence: CASSRMGQLNTEAFF. Full variable domain (remainder filled in from reference TRBV5-1 and TRBJ1-1): KAGVTQTPRYLIKTRGQQVTLSCSPISGHRSVSWYQQTPGQGLQFLFEYFSETQRNKGNFPGRFSGRQFSNSRSEMNVSTLELGDSALYLCASSRMGQLNTEAFFGQGTRLTVV.

A single count supports this clone. DNA for the CDR3: TGTGCCAGCAGAGGACAAGACTATGGCTACACCTTC. As protein: CASRGQDYGYTF. The chain links TRBV28 to TRBJ1-2, with D possibly matching TRBD1 (5 bases). Germline V CDR1 and CDR2: MDHEN, SYDVKM. The CDR3 is 12 residues long. V was pared by 6 bases and J by 3 bases, with 8 bases between.

The table lists this clone with a few counts. This chain links TRBV7-2 with TRBJ2-3; 7 nucleotides agree with TRBD1. This CDR3 contains 14 residues. Germline V gives CDR1 SGHTA, CDR2 FQGNSA. The J segment lost 1 base and the V segment lost 4 bases, leaving 2 bases of the junction unmatched. CDR3 sequence (DNA): TGTGCCAGCAGCTCCGGGACAGGCACAGATACGCAGTATTTT. As protein: CASSSGTGTDTQYF.

This chain's CDR3 is CASSYSISAVNEQFF. Written as DNA, the CDR3 is TGTGCCAGCAGTTACTCGATTTCAGCGGTCAATGAGCAGTTCTTC. The rearrangement joins TRBV6-5 to TRBJ2-1, with D possibly TRBD2 on 5 matching bases. The CDR3 extends over 15 amino acids. The germline CDR1 and CDR2 sequences are MNHEY and SVGAGI. The V gene lost 0 bases and the J gene lost 6 bases, with 12 bases spanning the gap.

The gene calls are TRBV7-8 and TRBJ2-5, with 12 bases aligning to TRBD2. From germline, CDR1 is SGHVS and CDR2 FQNEAQ. V trimming: 4 bases; J trimming: 5 bases; junction bases outside the gene matches: 2. This CDR3 has 14 residues. The chain's CDR3 is CASSWLAGGETQYF. The CDR3 nucleotides read TGTGCCAGCAGCTGGCTAGCGGGGGGGGAGACCCAGTACTTC.

The chain uses TRBV27 and TRBJ2-7; D is unresolved. V dropped 5 bases and J dropped 2 bases, with 16 bases sitting between them. The CDR3 runs 15 residues. Germline loops: CDR1 MNHEY, CDR2 SMNVEV (reference sequence). The CDR3 DNA follows: TGTGCCAGCAGTCCCGAGGTGGTCCCCACCTACGAGCAGTACTTC. It yields the protein CASSPEVVPTYEQYF.

The chain joins TRBV9 to TRBJ1-3, with 7 bases lining up with TRBD1. Per germline, CDR1 SGDLS and CDR2 YYNGEE. V shed 4 bases, J shed 2 bases, and the junction held 9 bases outside the gene matches. This CDR3 has 16 residues. The chain's CDR3 is CASSPRGRGTGNTIYF. In DNA form, the CDR3 reads TGTGCCAGCAGCCCGCGGGGCAGGGGGACTGGAAACACCATATATTTT.

This clone came up once. The rearrangement joins TRBV7-2 to TRBJ2-7; 9 bases are a match to TRBD2. V gave up 1 base and J gave up 6 bases; unmatched junction bases: 4. The CDR3 spans 14 residues. CDR1 and CDR2 from the germline V gene are SGHTA and FQGNSA. The DNA of the CDR3 is TGTGCCAGCAGCTTAGAACCGGGACTAGCCGAGCAGTACTTC. Amino acid sequence: CASSLEPGLAEQYF.

The rearrangement links TRBV19 to TRBJ1-2; D remains unclear. Germline V lookup: CDR1 LNHDA, CDR2 SQIVND (reference sequence). Trimming took 7 bases from V and 2 from J, leaving 11 bases between them. This CDR3 contains 13 residues. The DNA of the CDR3 is TGTGCCAGTACGGTCGGGGTAAACTATGGCTACACCTTC. It specifies CASTVGVNYGYTF.

This chain links TRBV6-5 with TRBJ1-1; D unclear. The V end lost 6 bases, the J end lost 1 base, and 9 bases lay between the germline ends. Germline lookup yields CDR1 MNHEY and CDR2 SVGAGI. The CDR3 length is 13 residues. The CDR3 bases are TGTGCCAGCAGGAGGACGGCGAACACTGAAGCTTTCTTT. Protein sequence: CASRRTANTEAFF.

V is TRBV11-2 and J is TRBJ1-4; no definite D call. V dropped 0 bases and J dropped 0 bases, with 5 bases sitting between them. Looked up from germline, CDR1 is SGHAT and CDR2 is FQNNGV. This CDR3 is built from 15 residues. In nucleotides, the CDR3 is TGTGCCAGCAGCTTAGAATTTGCAACTAATGAAAAACTGTTTTTT. It specifies CASSLEFATNEKLFF.

CDR3: CASSPRTGSNTEAFF. The CDR3 region has the DNA TGTGCCAGCAGCCCAAGGACAGGATCGAACACTGAAGCTTTCTTT. V gene TRBV11-2 combines with J gene TRBJ1-1, with 7 bases identical to TRBD1. This CDR3 comprises 15 residues. Trimming cost V 5 bases and J 1 base; bases outside gene matches: 7. CDR1 is SGHAT and CDR2 is FQNNGV in the germline V gene. The full variable domain, its missing parts supplied by reference TRBV11-2 and TRBJ1-1, is EAGVAQSPRYKIIEKRQSVAFWCNPISGHATLYWYQQILGQGPKLLIQFQNNGVVDDSQLPKDRFSAERLKGVDSTLKIQPAKLEDSAVYLCASSPRTGSNTEAFFGQGTRLTVV.

This clone was counted a single time. The genes are TRBV7-9 and TRBJ2-1; D is undetermined. Trimming shortened V by 5 bases and J by 6 bases, and 5 bases separated the two germline ends. Germline V lookup: CDR1 SEHNR, CDR2 FQNEAQ (reference sequence). The CDR3 extends over 11 amino acids. The DNA for the CDR3 is TGTGCCAGCAGCCGGGCCAATGAGCAGTTCTTC. Translation gives CASSRANEQFF.

Concerning this clone: This sample also contains other DNA sequences that code for the same CDR3. The chain combines TRBV10-3 with TRBJ1-5; a weak D match, TRBD1 (5 bases). There are 13 residues in the CDR3. Trimming shortened V by 4 bases and J by 8 bases, and 12 bases separated the two germline ends. The germline V gene has CDR1 ENHRY and CDR2 SYGVKD. Written as DNA, the CDR3 is TGTGCCATCAGTGGTGGGGGAGGTGAGCCCCAGCATTTT. This codes for CAISGGGGEPQHF.

The chain carries TRBV11-2 and TRBJ2-7; D gene unclear. The CDR3 consists of 14 residues. CDR1 and CDR2 (germline): SGHAT, FQNNGV. V was pared by 3 bases and J by 2 bases, with 11 bases between. The CDR3 loop reads CASSFTTTTYEQYF. The CDR3 DNA is TGTGCCAGCAGCTTCACGACGACCACCTACGAGCAGTACTTC.

This clone was detected only once. V usage is TRBV5-6 and J usage is TRBJ1-1; D call uncertain. The CDR3 totals 15 residues. The germline CDR1 and CDR2 sequences are SGHDT and YYEEEE. V was trimmed by 4 bases and J by 10 bases, leaving 23 bases between them. CDR3 sequence reads: CASSPGPQAVLGAFF. DNA of the CDR3: TGTGCCAGCAGCCCAGGCCCCCAGGCCGTATTAGGAGCTTTCTTT.

This chain uses TRBV11-2 with TRBJ2-7; D possibly corresponds to TRBD2 (8 bases). Trimming took off 8 bases at V and 4 bases at J, with 24 bases between the two ends. Germline CDR1 and CDR2: SGHAT and FQNNGV. This CDR3 is built from 16 residues. Here the CDR3 DNA reads TGTGCCAGCCTCCAGGGGGACGGGAGGGCCAATTACGAGCAGTACTTC. Translated, it gives CASLQGDGRANYEQYF.

This clone turned up a few times. The V gene is TRBV6-1, the J gene TRBJ1-6; no firm D call. CDR3 length: 12 residues. V was cut by 6 bases and J by 14 bases, with 14 bases left in between. Germline-derived CDR1 and CDR2 are MNHNS and SASEGT. The CDR3 sequence is CASRGNTETLHF. CDR3 in DNA: TGTGCCAGCAGGGGAAACACGGAAACCCTCCACTTT.

J is TRBJ2-3 and V is TRBV7-2, with D possibly being TRBD1 or TRBD2 (6 bases each). CDR1 is SGHTA, CDR2 FQGNSA, per germline. Trimming cost V 3 bases and J 4 bases, with 14 bases left between them. The CDR3 is 15 amino acids. The CDR3 DNA reads TGTGCCAGCAGCTTCCCGACAGGCGGGGCAGATACGCAGTATTTT. Its translation: CASSFPTGGADTQYF.

The CDR3 loop is CASSTVGGSTPLHF. The CDR3 nucleotides are TGTGCCAGCAGTACCGTCGGGGGTTCGACACCCCTCCACTTT. V is TRBV7-6 and J is TRBJ1-6, with a weak D call TRBD1 (5 bases). CDR1 and CDR2 from the germline V gene are SGHVS and FNYEAQ. The CDR3 has 14 amino acids. V lost 6 bases and J 11 bases, leaving 17 bases between the germline ends.

This chain joins TRBV7-8 and TRBJ2-1; a weak D match, TRBD2 (7 bases). The CDR3 is 15 amino acids. The V end was cut by 4 bases, the J end by 4 bases, with 14 bases between. Germline values: CDR1 SGHVS, CDR2 FQNEAQ. CDR3 amino acids: CASSYYREGYNEQFF. The CDR3 region has the DNA TGTGCCAGCAGCTACTACAGGGAGGGGTACAATGAGCAGTTCTTC.

The chain carries TRBV6-5 and TRBJ1-5; the D gene is possibly TRBD1 (5 bases). Germline CDR1 and CDR2: MNHEY and SVGAGI. With 6 bases removed from V and 6 bases from J, the gap between germline ends came to 18 bases. The CDR3 totals 15 residues. CDR3 loop: CASRRYGGSGQPQHF. CDR3 nucleotide sequence: TGTGCCAGCAGACGGTATGGGGGGTCGGGTCAGCCCCAGCATTTT.

The chain combines TRBV28 with TRBJ2-1, with D perhaps being TRBD1 or TRBD2 (5 bases each). The CDR3 spans 17 residues. Trimming took off 5 bases at V and 2 bases at J, with 19 bases between the two ends. The germline V gene has CDR1 MDHEN and CDR2 SYDVKM. The CDR3 sequence is CASSAYRDEGTYNEQFF. CDR3 nucleotide sequence: TGTGCCAGCAGTGCCTACCGGGACGAAGGAACCTACAATGAGCAGTTCTTC.

The chain couples TRBV19 to TRBJ2-1; perhaps TRBD2 as D (8 bases). V shed 3 bases and J shed 5 bases, with 26 bases lying between them. Germline V CDR1 and CDR2: LNHDA, SQIVND (reference sequence). This CDR3 region has 19 residues. CDR3: CASSIKPWASGQGDNEQFF. For the CDR3, the DNA is TGTGCCAGTAGTATCAAGCCTTGGGCTAGCGGGCAGGGGGACAATGAGCAGTTCTTC.